The sample holds one count of the clone carrying this TCR beta chain. Compared with germline, one end of the junction differs, possibly owing to a read error. This record comes from a study of tumor and adjacent non-tumor tissue in lung cancer. This CDR3 region has 13 residues. Germline V lookup: CDR1 SGHAT, CDR2 FQNNGV. No cell sorting was done before RNA was extracted from the tissue. Chemotherapy-naive patients with new lung cancer underwent thoracic surgery in China, August–November 2014. A modified ARM-PCR protocol with three rounds of nested PCR amplified TCRbeta. TCRdb itself ran the multiplex PCR reads through MiXCR, one entry per CDR3 protein. The sample carries fewer than 150,000 distinct CDR3 sequences, roughly 70% recorded once.

Sequenced sample: lung tumor tissue. The sequence was obtained from a man aged 60 to 69 with small cell lung cancer. This chain links TRBV11-2 with TRBJ2-5; TRBD2 might be the D (5 bases). CDR3 region: CTSSSPPGETHYF. The CDR3 DNA is TGTACCAGCAGCTCCCCACCCGGGGAGACCCATTACTTC.